This T cell receptor (beta chain) was captured in a study of T cell responses to AZD1222 COVID-19 vaccine. The V gene lost 9 bases and the J gene lost 4 bases, with 19 bases spanning the gap. The CDR3 runs to 15 residues. Study-wide results and caveats: Spike-specific TCR breadth and depth grew following two AZD1222 doses. The study found vaccine-associated CD4 TCRs spanning spike, dominant at 160-218 and 743-854. At study baseline, merely six AZD1222 recipients were seropositive.

Sequencing used immunoSEQ multiplex PCR; TCRdb keeps in-frame clones, though not all of them. Among around 87,000 clones listed, more than 80% were seen once. Some second doses came at about 4 weeks and others at about 12 weeks; these were pooled. Regarding this clone: Its antigen is currently unknown.

Sequences were derived from peripheral blood, sampled 28 days after the second AZD1222 dose. The receptor's source is an adult who received the AZD1222 COVID-19 vaccine. The gene calls are TRBV23-1 and TRBJ1-5, with D unresolved. TRBV23-1 is an ORF; its function is uncertain. In DNA form, the CDR3 reads TGCGCCAGTAGGCAACATCCCCGGGAAAATCAGCCCCAGCATTTT. Translation: CASRQHPRENQPQHF.